This T cell receptor beta chain was found in a study of technical replicates of blood from four donors. Sequencing used immunoSEQ multiplex PCR; TCRdb keeps in-frame clones, though not all of them. The table has fewer than 80,000 clones, around 92% seen once. This CDR3 contains 13 residues. V gave up 6 bases and J gave up 2 bases, with 13 bases separating them. Germline loops: CDR1 SQVTM, CDR2 ANQGSEA. The TCR sequence derives from a human donor in good health. Some clones in this sample may be carry-over from other donors' samples. The specimen was PBMCs. The V gene is TRBV29-1, the J gene TRBJ1-1, with TRBD1 as a possible D gene (5 bases). CDR3 sequence (DNA): TGCAGCGTCGTAGACAGAATTAACACTGAAGCTTTCTTT. Protein product: CSVVDRINTEAFF.